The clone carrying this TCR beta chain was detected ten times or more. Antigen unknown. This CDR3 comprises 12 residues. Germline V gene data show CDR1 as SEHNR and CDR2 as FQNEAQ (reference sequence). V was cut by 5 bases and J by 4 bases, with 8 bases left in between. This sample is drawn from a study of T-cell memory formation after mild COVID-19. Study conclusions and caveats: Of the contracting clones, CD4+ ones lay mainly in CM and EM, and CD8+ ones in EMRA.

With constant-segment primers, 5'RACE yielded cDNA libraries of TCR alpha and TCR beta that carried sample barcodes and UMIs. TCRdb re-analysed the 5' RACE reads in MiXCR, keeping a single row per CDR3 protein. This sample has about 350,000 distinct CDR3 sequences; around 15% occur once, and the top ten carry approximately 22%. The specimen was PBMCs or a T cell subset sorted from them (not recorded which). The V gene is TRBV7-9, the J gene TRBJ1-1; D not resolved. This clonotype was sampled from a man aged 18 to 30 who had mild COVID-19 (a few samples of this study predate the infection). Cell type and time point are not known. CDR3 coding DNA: TGTGCCAGCAGCCCCCACAGCACTGAAGCTTTCTTT. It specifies CASSPHSTEAFF.